One and the same sample provided the 13 T cell receptor beta chains below, sequenced in a study of cytomegalovirus exposure and HLA in healthy donors. Primers included in the PCR were 60 Vbeta and 13 Jbeta primers. Profiled with immunoSEQ multiplex PCR; TCRdb holds only in-frame clones, not every one. The sample lists around 230,000 clones, more than 75% seen once, with 6% in the top ten. Sequencing used PBMCs. Receptors originate from a man aged 35-49 years in good health and CMV-seropositive.

The chain has TRBV7-2 and TRBJ2-2; 9 bases map to TRBD2. The germline CDR1 and CDR2 sequences are SGHTA and FQGNSA. CDR3 length: 15 amino acids. The V and J ends lost 5 bases and 0 bases, in that order; junction bases with no gene match: 1. CDR3 residues: CASSPSGTNTGELFF. Here the CDR3 DNA reads TGTGCCAGCAGCCCTAGCGGGACGAACACCGGGGAGCTGTTTTTT.

The rearrangement uses TRBV5-1 and TRBJ1-4; D is ambiguous. V lost 0 bases to trimming and J lost 7 bases, with 13 bases between them. This CDR3 has 15 residues. Per germline, CDR1 SGHRS and CDR2 YFSETQ. Here the CDR3 reads CASSLAPGGGEKLFF. The CDR3 DNA reads as TGCGCCAGCAGCTTGGCCCCGGGAGGAGGTGAAAAACTGTTTTTT.

This clone has more than one count but fewer than ten. The chain has TRBV7-6 and TRBJ2-7, with D possibly TRBD1 on 5 matching bases. Trimming removed 1 base from V and 2 bases from J, with 9 bases in between. CDR1 SGHVS and CDR2 FNYEAQ come from the germline V gene. The CDR3 is 14 amino acids. CDR3 sequence: CASSLGTFPYEQYV. DNA for the CDR3: TGTGCCAGCAGCTTAGGGACATTTCCCTACGAGCAGTACGTC.

The chain has TRBV27 and TRBJ2-2; TRBD2 matches 10 bases. Germline CDR1 reads MNHEY; CDR2 reads SMNVEV (reference sequence). V shed 2 bases, J shed 7 bases, and the junction held 7 bases outside the gene matches. CDR3 length equals 16 residues. CDR3 protein: CASSLGASGSHGELFF. DNA of the CDR3: TGTGCCAGCAGTTTAGGAGCTAGCGGGAGTCACGGGGAGCTGTTTTTT.

The V gene is TRBV27, the J gene TRBJ1-5; D gene unclear. The germline V gene has CDR1 MNHEY and CDR2 SMNVEV (reference sequence). CDR3 length: 15 residues. V gave up 1 base and J gave up 0 bases, with 7 bases separating them. The CDR3 loop reads CASSLYGLSNQPQHF. CDR3 nucleotide sequence: TGTGCCAGCAGTTTATACGGACTTAGCAATCAGCCCCAGCATTTT.

This chain joins TRBV9 and TRBJ2-1; 11 bases match TRBD2. Germline-derived CDR1 and CDR2 are SGDLS and YYNGEE. V was pared by 2 bases and J by 3 bases, with 4 bases of the junction left unmatched. The CDR3 runs 16 residues. CDR3 sequence reads: CASSVVLAGGYNEQFF. The CDR3 DNA follows: TGTGCCAGCAGCGTCGTCCTAGCGGGAGGCTACAATGAGCAGTTCTTC.

The chain links TRBV5-8 to TRBJ2-1; the match to TRBD2 covers 9 bases. V was pared by 3 bases and J by 4 bases, with 11 bases of the junction left unmatched. Germline V gives CDR1 SGHTS, CDR2 YDEGEE. The CDR3 has 17 amino acids. The CDR3 nucleotides are TGTGCCAGCAGCTCCCTCGGGCCTAGCGGGGTATACAATGAGCAGTTCTTC. Amino acid sequence: CASSSLGPSGVYNEQFF.

The chain carries TRBV9 and TRBJ1-1; D may be TRBD1 (6 bases). This CDR3 has 13 residues. V shed 0 bases and J shed 7 bases, with 10 bases lying between them. Germline CDR1 is SGDLS and CDR2 is YYNGEE. DNA for the CDR3: TGTGCCAGCAGCGTAGAGACAGGACTTGAAGCTTTCTTT. Its protein product is CASSVETGLEAFF.

This rearrangement joins TRBV6-5 to TRBJ1-5; 8 nucleotides agree with TRBD1. This CDR3 is 14 amino acids long. CDR1 and CDR2 (germline): MNHEY, SVGAGI. The V gene end was trimmed by 6 bases and the J gene end by 7 bases; junction bases not matched to a gene: 8. CDR3 bases: TGTGCCAGCAGACCAGGACAGGGTGGGCAGCCCCAGCATTTT. This gives the protein CASRPGQGGQPQHF.

V gene TRBV13 combines with J gene TRBJ1-1; D unresolved. V lost 1 base to trimming and J lost 5 bases, with 14 bases between them. The CDR3 extends over 15 amino acids. Germline V gene data show CDR1 as PRHDT and CDR2 as FYEKMQ (reference sequence). CDR3 loop: CASSLVDPWRTEAFF. The CDR3 DNA reads TGTGCCAGCAGCTTAGTAGACCCATGGAGGACTGAAGCTTTCTTT.

The chain has TRBV19 and TRBJ2-3; TRBD2 is a possible D gene (6 bases). CDR1 LNHDA and CDR2 SQIVND come from the germline V gene (reference sequence). The CDR3 is 17 residues long. V gave up 5 bases and J gave up 1 base, with 19 bases separating them. The chain's CDR3 is CASSPELTGVGTDTQYF. CDR3 nucleotide sequence: TGTGCCAGTAGTCCGGAATTAACGGGAGTGGGCACAGATACGCAGTATTTT.

The chain combines TRBV11-3 with TRBJ1-1, with TRBD1 identical over 11 bases. The CDR3 is 14 amino acids. With V trimmed by 4 bases and J by 5 bases, 3 bases remained unmatched. Germline assignment: CDR1 SGHNT and CDR2 YENEEA. The CDR3 loop is CASSSGTGGTEAFF. The CDR3 nucleotides read TGTGCCAGCAGCTCTGGGACAGGGGGGACTGAAGCTTTCTTT.

This chain connects TRBV19 to TRBJ1-5, with TRBD1 as a possible D gene (5 bases). CDR3 length: 14 residues. V dropped 3 bases and J dropped 7 bases, with 13 bases sitting between them. Germline V gives CDR1 LNHDA, CDR2 SQIVND (reference sequence). DNA for the CDR3: TGTGCCAGTAGTATCGGCAGGGTGGGCCAGCCCCAGCATTTT. This sequence encodes CASSIGRVGQPQHF.